This T cell receptor beta chain was identified during a study of cytomegalovirus exposure and HLA in healthy donors. Notes on the study in general: In a later analysis, several top co-occurrence clusters appeared linked to parvovirus B19, influenza, CMV and Epstein-Barr virus.

Primers: 60 Vbeta forward and 13 Jbeta reverse. Measured with immunoSEQ multiplex PCR; TCRdb has only the in-frame clones, and not every one. The repertoire has around 200,000 clones, around 70% of them found once; the top ten carry 2.6%. The CDR3 has 13 amino acids. CDR1 and CDR2 (germline): MNHNS, SASEGT. The V gene lost 6 bases and the J gene lost 7 bases, with 13 bases spanning the gap. With regard to this clone: Its antigen remains unidentified.

The specimen was PBMCs. The chain carries TRBV6-1 and TRBJ2-1; no clear D gene. The sequence was collected from a man aged 35 to 55 in good health and CMV-seropositive. CDR3 DNA sequence: TGTGCCAGCAGCCCCTCTGGGCGAAATGAGCAGTTCTTC. Amino acid sequence: CASSPSGRNEQFF.